The text below deals with one T cell receptor (beta chain). This record belongs to a study of control samples from healthy donors and cancer patients. Clones were read by immunoSEQ multiplex PCR, and TCRdb kept only the in-frame ones, dropping some. The profile shows approximately 97,000 clones, around 90% of them singletons. Sequencing used blood. This clonotype was sampled from a young man in good health.

The CDR3 reads CASSFAGVEQYF. In DNA form, the CDR3 reads TGTGCCAGCAGCTTCGCGGGAGTTGAGCAGTACTTC. The rearrangement uses TRBV7-6 and TRBJ2-7, with TRBD2 identical over 7 bases. Germline lookup yields CDR1 SGHVS and CDR2 FNYEAQ. Unmatched junction bases numbered 3, after V lost 3 bases and J lost 7 bases. The CDR3 consists of 12 residues.